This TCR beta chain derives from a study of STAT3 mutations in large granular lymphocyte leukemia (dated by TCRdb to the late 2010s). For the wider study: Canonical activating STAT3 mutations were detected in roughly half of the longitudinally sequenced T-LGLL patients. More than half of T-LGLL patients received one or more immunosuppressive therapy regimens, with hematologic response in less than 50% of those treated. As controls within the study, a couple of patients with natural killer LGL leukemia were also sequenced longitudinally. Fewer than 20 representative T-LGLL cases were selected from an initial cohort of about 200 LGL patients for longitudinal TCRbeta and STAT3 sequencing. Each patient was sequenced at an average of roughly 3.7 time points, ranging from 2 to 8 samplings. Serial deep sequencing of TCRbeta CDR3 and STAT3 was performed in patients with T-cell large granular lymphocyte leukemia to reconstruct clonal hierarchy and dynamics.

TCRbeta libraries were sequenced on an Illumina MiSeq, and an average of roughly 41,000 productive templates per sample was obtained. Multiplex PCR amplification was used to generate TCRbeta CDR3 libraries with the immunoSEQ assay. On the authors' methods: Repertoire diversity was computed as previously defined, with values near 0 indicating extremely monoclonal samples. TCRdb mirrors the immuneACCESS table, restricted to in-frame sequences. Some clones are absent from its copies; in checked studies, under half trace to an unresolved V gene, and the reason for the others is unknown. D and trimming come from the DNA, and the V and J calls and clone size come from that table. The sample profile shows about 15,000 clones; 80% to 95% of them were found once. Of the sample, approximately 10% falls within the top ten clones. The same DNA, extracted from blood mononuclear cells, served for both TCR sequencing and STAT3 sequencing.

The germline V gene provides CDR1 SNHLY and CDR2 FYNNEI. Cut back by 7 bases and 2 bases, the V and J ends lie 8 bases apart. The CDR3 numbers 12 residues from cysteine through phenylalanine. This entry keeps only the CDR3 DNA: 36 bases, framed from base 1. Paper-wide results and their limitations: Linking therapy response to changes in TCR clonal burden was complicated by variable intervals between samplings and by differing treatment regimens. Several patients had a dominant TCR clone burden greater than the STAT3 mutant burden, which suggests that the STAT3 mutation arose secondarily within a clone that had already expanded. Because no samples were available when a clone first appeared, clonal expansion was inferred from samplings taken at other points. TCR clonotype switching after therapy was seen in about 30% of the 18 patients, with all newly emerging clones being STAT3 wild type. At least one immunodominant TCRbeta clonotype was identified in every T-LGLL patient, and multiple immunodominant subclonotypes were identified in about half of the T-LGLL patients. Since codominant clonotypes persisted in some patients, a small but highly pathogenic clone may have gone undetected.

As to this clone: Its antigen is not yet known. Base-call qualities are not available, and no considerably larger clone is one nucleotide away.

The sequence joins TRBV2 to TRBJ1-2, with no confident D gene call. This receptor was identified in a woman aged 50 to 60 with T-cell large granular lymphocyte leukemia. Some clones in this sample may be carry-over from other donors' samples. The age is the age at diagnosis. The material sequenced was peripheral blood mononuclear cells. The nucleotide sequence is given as TGTGCCAGCACTCCGGGAAACTATGGCTACACCTTC. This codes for CASTPGNYGYTF. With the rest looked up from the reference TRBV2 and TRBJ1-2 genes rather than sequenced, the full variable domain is EPEVTQTPSHQVTQMGQEVILRCVPISNHLYFYWYRQILGQKVEFLVSFYNNEISEKSEIFDDQFSVERPDGSNFTLKIRSTKLEDSAMYFCASTPGNYGYTFGSGTRLTVV.